A single sample is the source of the 9 T cell receptor beta chains below, sequenced in a study of beta chain features in type 1 diabetes. Sequenced material consisted of expressed TCRB transcripts (all of the isolated RNA was reverse transcribed). Clones were read by immunoSEQ multiplex PCR, and TCRdb kept only the in-frame ones, dropping some. This table has hundreds of thousands of clones, roughly 16% appearing once. The material sequenced was naive CD4+ T cells from blood. Receptor source: a young man in good health.

CDR3 sequence: CASSHSPTGGTGELFF. CDR3 sequence (DNA): TGCGCCAGCAGCCACTCTCCGACAGGGGGGACCGGGGAGCTGTTTTTT. J is TRBJ2-2 and V is TRBV4-1; TRBD1 matches at 9 bases. After removal of 3 bases from V and 5 bases from J, the junction contained 7 bases not matched to a gene. This CDR3 spans 16 amino acids. Per the germline V gene, CDR1 is MGHRA and CDR2 is YSYEKL.

The chain combines TRBV28 with TRBJ2-7; D not resolved. CDR3 length: 15 amino acids. Germline lookup yields CDR1 MDHEN and CDR2 SYDVKM. V lost 1 base and J lost 5, with 15 bases in between. The CDR3 nucleotides read TGTGCCAGCAGTTTATTTCCCCCCCAGGTACACGAGCAGTACTTC. It encodes CASSLFPPQVHEQYF.

This clone turned up a few times. The genes are TRBV4-3 and TRBJ2-1; no clear D. Germline CDR1 reads LGHNA; CDR2 reads YSLEER. The V and J ends lost 0 bases and 0 bases respectively, with 9 bases between them. CDR3 length equals 16 residues. CDR3 region: CASSQDTGSSYNEQFF. Here the CDR3 DNA reads TGCGCCAGCAGCCAAGATACGGGTAGCTCCTACAATGAGCAGTTCTTC.

This clone was seen a few times. The chain carries TRBV4-3 and TRBJ2-5; D is possibly TRBD2 (6 bases). With 4 bases removed from V and 3 bases from J, the gap between germline ends came to 12 bases. The germline V gene encodes CDR1 LGHNA and CDR2 YSLEER. The CDR3 is 14 residues long. The CDR3 here is CASSRRGGEETQYF. In DNA, the CDR3 is TGCGCCAGCAGCCGCCGGGGCGGGGAAGAGACCCAGTACTTC.

This rearrangement joins TRBV6-5 to TRBJ1-2, with TRBD1 as a possible D gene (5 bases). Trimming stripped 4 bases from V and 2 bases from J, with 8 bases between. The germline V gene encodes CDR1 MNHEY and CDR2 SVGAGI. This CDR3 comprises 13 residues. The CDR3 is CASSWTRNYGYTF. CDR3 in DNA: TGTGCCAGCAGTTGGACACGGAACTATGGCTACACCTTC.

A few counts support this clone. One end of the junction is discordant with germline, which a read error may explain. This chain links TRBV7-3 with TRBJ2-3; TRBD1 aligns across 9 bases. CDR1 SGHTA and CDR2 FQGTGA come from the germline V gene. The CDR3 extends over 16 amino acids. In nucleotides, the CDR3 is TGTGCCAGCAGTCTAGGATCTACAGGGGGCACGGATACGCAGTATTTT. This gives the protein CASSLGSTGGTDTQYF.

This clone came up a few times. The chain carries TRBV7-9 and TRBJ2-3, with D tentatively TRBD2 (6 bases). CDR1 is SEHNR, CDR2 FQNEAQ, per germline (reference sequence). V lost 7 bases to trimming and J lost 5 bases, with 22 bases between them. CDR3 length: 16 residues. CDR3 DNA: TGTGCCAGCACTCTTAAATGGGTGGGGAGGAGAGATACGCAGTATTTT. Translation gives CASTLKWVGRRDTQYF.

The CDR3 region is CASSQAGAGYGYTF. The CDR3 region has the DNA TGTGCCAGCTCACAGGCAGGCGCGGGTTATGGCTACACCTTC. The chain employs TRBV18 and TRBJ1-2; D is unresolved. The CDR3 covers 14 residues. The V gene's germline CDR1 is KGHSH and CDR2 LQKENI. V was clipped by 4 bases and J by 5 bases, with 14 bases between them.

The rearrangement uses TRBV5-1 and TRBJ1-3; tentatively, D is TRBD1 (5 bases). V lost 2 bases and J 0 bases, leaving 15 bases between the germline ends. The CDR3 contains 17 residues. Germline values: CDR1 SGHRS, CDR2 YFSETQ. CDR3 DNA: TGCGCCAGCAGCTTTGTACCTATGACAGACTCTGGAAACACCATATATTTT. Translation gives CASSFVPMTDSGNTIYF.